This T cell receptor beta chain was documented in a study of graft-versus-host responses after intestinal transplantation (dated by TCRdb to about 2021). Looking at the study overall: The transplants that recipients received were multivisceral, liver-intestinal, or isolated intestinal. Bulk TCR-beta CDR3 sequencing was used to track graft-versus-host and host-versus-graft alloreactive T cell clones in the graft, circulation and bone marrow after intestinal transplantation. Samples from a few later patients were sequenced in-house on an Illumina MiSeq with MiXCR processing rather than by the commercial service. Alloreactive clones were identified by sequencing pre-transplant mixed lymphocyte reaction products and comparing them with unstimulated pre-transplant donor and recipient T cells. A peak of at least 4% donor T cells among recipient peripheral blood mononuclear cells was the definition used for donor T cell macrochimerism. The cohort enrolled 20 to 30 intestinal transplant recipients, one of whom was a retransplant, and 3 patients without pretransplant specimens were excluded. Every recipient was given anti-thymocyte globulin induction, then maintenance tacrolimus and steroids for around three years.

CDR1 is given as MNHNS and CDR2 as SASEGT, both from the germline V gene. Trimming removed 7 bases from V and 5 bases from J; the gene matches leave 6 bases unexplained. The CDR3 runs 15 amino acids, cysteine and phenylalanine included. Only the CDR3 portion is preserved as DNA: 45 bases, with reading frame beginning at the first base. Receptor libraries were prepared by the immunoSEQ multiplex PCR assay. For most patients, genomic DNA was isolated with the Qiagen DNeasy Blood and Tissue Kit and shipped frozen to Adaptive Biotechnologies for TCR sequencing. Adaptive Biotechnologies carried out high-throughput TCR-beta CDR3 sequencing of genomic DNA for most patients. The original pipeline was this. TCR sequencing data for some 17 patients were retrieved from Adaptive's ImmunoSEQ software; a few other patients were processed with MiXCR and VDJtools. CD4 versus CD8 sorting errors were corrected by removing sequences found in both subsets at a frequency ratio below 5:1. CDR3 nucleotide sequences shared between donor and recipient were removed because their origin could not be assigned. At least 2-fold expansion over unstimulated cells and a minimum CFSE-low frequency of 0.002% (template counts) or 0.001% (read counts) were required for clones to be classified as alloreactive. Clones detected in sequenced pre-transplant spleen, lymph node, or MLR CFSE-low populations of the donor or recipient were defined as mappable. The cumulative frequency of alloreactive clones was calculated as a percentage of all sequences, weighted by copy number. The table comes from immuneACCESS by way of TCRdb, which keeps in-frame sequences with V and J called. Part of the clones is missing from these tables; in studies checked, under half for an unresolved V gene and the rest for unknown reasons. The DNA gave D and trimming, while V, J and clone size come from that table. The sample profile shows 40,000 to 55,000 clones; more than 80% of them were found once. Clones ranked in the top ten supply 0.62% of the sample.

The time point label for this specimen denotes: cells obtained before transplantation from donor or recipient. CD3+CD4+ and CD3+CD8+ populations were FACS-sorted from unstimulated pre-transplant donor and recipient cells taken from spleen or lymph nodes. What the research found in general, with its limitations: GvH clones were found in recipient bone marrow, and some of the GvH clones appeared earlier in ileal mucosa or blood, which is consistent with an intestinal mucosal origin. The conclusions were limited by the relatively low number and heterogeneity of the intestinal transplant patients. Early after transplant, peak levels of circulating GvH clones were found to be associated with declines in HvG clones. In the allografts of patients with donor T cell macrochimerism, GvH to HvG T cell clonal ratios were high.

Points on this clone: Its specific antigen is unknown. No base quality values were provided; no much bigger clone lies one nucleotide off.

The sample was unstimulated CD4+ T cells sorted from spleen or lymph node cells, taken before transplant. This clonotype was sampled from a human donor who was the organ donor for an intestinal transplant. The V and J segments used are TRBV6-1 and TRBJ1-5; 12 bases in the junction line up with TRBD1. In nucleotide form, the sequence is TGTGCCAGCACCCGGGACAGGGGGCGTGATCAGCCCCAGCATTTT. It is translated as CASTRDRGRDQPQHF.